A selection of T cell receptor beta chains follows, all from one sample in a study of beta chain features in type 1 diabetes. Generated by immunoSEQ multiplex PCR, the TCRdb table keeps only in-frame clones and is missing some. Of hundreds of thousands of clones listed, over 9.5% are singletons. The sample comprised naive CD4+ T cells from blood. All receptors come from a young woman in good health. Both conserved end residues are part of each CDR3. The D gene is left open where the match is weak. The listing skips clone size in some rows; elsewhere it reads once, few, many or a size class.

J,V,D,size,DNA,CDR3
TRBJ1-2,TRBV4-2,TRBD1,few,TGTGCCAGCAGCGCGACAGGGTTGGATGGCTACACCTTC,CASSATGLDGYTF
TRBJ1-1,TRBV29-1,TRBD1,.,TGCAGCGTTCGGACAGGGATGAACACTGAAGCTTTCTTT,CSVRTGMNTEAFF
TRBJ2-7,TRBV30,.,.,TGTGCCTGGGAGAGTCCGAGCCGCATCCACGAGCAGTACTTC,CAWESPSRIHEQYF
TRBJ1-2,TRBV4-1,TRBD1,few,TGCGCCAGCAGCCAAGGAGCCAGGGGGCGAGGCTATGGCTACACCTTC,CASSQGARGRGYGYTF
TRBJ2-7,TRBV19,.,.,TGTGCCAGTAGTCCCGCGGCGCGGCCCTACGAGCAGTACTTC,CASSPAARPYEQYF
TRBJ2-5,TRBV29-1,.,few,TGCAGCGTTGTCCGTACAGGGATAGAGACCCAGTACTTC,CSVVRTGIETQYF
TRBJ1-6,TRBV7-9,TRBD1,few,TGTGCCAGCAGCTTCGGGACAGGGGATTCACCCCTCCACTTT,CASSFGTGDSPLHF
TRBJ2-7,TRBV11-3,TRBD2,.,TGTGCCAGCAGCTTAGATCAAGCTAGCGGGAGGGGGTTCTACGAGCAGTACTTC,CASSLDQASGRGFYEQYF
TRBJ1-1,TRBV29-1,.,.,TGCAGCGTTTGGGAACAGATTAACACTGAAGCTTTCTTT,CSVWEQINTEAFF
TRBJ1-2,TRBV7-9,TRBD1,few,TGTGCCAGCAGCTTAGAGGGACAGGGGGCTGGCTACACCTTC,CASSLEGQGAGYTF
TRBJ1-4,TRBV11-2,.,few,TGTGCCAGCAGCTTCACTTCAACTAATGAAAAACTGTTTTTT,CASSFTSTNEKLFF
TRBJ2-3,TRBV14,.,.,TGTGCCAGCAGCGCGGGTGGGACGGTCTTGACAGATACGCAGTATTTT,CASSAGGTVLTDTQYF
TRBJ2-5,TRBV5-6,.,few,TGTGCCAGCAGCCTACTAGAGACCCAGTACTTC,CASSLLETQYF
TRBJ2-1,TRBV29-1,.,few,TGCAGCGTTGAGTCCTACAATGAGCAGTTCTTC,CSVESYNEQFF
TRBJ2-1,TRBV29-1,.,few,TGCAGCGTTGAAATTCATTTGGGCAATGAGCAGTTCTTC,CSVEIHLGNEQFF
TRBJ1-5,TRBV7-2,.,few,TGTGCCAGCACCCCAGGGGAGAGCAATCAGCCCCAGCATTTT,CASTPGESNQPQHF
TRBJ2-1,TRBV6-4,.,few,TGTGCCAGCAGTAACCACAATGAGCAGTTCTTC,CASSNHNEQFF
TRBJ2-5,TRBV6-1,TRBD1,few,TGTGCCAGCAGTGGACGGACAGGGCGAGAGACCCAGTACTTC,CASSGRTGRETQYF
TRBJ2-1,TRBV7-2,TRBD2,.,TGTGCCAGCAGCGCATCCCGGACTAGCGGACACAATGAGCAGTTCTTC,CASSASRTSGHNEQFF
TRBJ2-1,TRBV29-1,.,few,TGCAGCGTTGAAGATCCTGGGCAGACCATCTACAATGAGCAGTTCTTC,CSVEDPGQTIYNEQFF
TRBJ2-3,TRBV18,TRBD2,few,TGTGCCAGCTCACTCACAGCGGGAATCACAGATACGCAGTATTTT,CASSLTAGITDTQYF
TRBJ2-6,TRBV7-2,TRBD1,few,TGTGCCAGCAGTTCCAGGGGCGACAGGGGATCCTCTGGGGCCAACGTCCTGACTTTC,CASSSRGDRGSSGANVLTF
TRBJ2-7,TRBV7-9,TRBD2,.,TGTGCCAGCAGCGCGGGACTAGCGGGAGAGATTTCCTACGAGCAGTACTTC,CASSAGLAGEISYEQYF
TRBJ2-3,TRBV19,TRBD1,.,TGTGCCAGTGGGCCGGGACAGGTGATCACAGATACGCAGTATTTT,CASGPGQVITDTQYF
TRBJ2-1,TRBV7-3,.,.,TGTGCCAGCAGCTTATTGCACAGAGATGAGCAGTTCTTC,CASSLLHRDEQFF
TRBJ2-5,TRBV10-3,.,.,TGTGCCATCAGTGGCCTGGGAGAGACCCAGTACTTC,CAISGLGETQYF
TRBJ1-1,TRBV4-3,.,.,TGCGCCAGCAGCCGAAATACAAGGAGCGGCACTGAAGCTTTCTTT,CASSRNTRSGTEAFF
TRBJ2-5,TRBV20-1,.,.,TGCAGTGTAAGGGGAGACGAGACCCAGTACTTC,CSVRGDETQYF
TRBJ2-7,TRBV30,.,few,TGTGCCTGGATCCCACAGGACTACCGCCGCAACGAGCAGTACTTC,CAWIPQDYRRNEQYF
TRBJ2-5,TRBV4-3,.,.,TGCGCCAGCAGCCAAGACTTGGGGTGGACCCAGTACTTC,CASSQDLGWTQYF
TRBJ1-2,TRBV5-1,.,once,TGCGCCAGCAGCTTGGAATGGGGCTTTGGCTATGGCTACACCTTC,CASSLEWGFGYGYTF
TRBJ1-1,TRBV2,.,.,TGTGCCAGCAGTGAGGGGAGGGCGATGAACACTGAAGCTTTCTTT,CASSEGRAMNTEAFF
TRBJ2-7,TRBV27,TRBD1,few,TGTGCCAGCAGTTTCCCCTCCGGGACAGCGTACTTC,CASSFPSGTAYF
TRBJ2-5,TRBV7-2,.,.,TGTGCCAGCAGCTTAATGGGCCAAGAGACCCAGTACTTC,CASSLMGQETQYF
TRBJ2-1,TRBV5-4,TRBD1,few,TGTGCCAGCAGCTTGGGAGGGTCACAGGGGGAGCAGTTCTTC,CASSLGGSQGEQFF
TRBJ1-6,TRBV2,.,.,TGTGCCAGCAGACGGACCCTGCTTTTCCGGAATTCACCCCTCCACTTT,CASRRTLLFRNSPLHF
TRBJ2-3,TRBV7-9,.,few,TGTGCCAGCAGTTCACAGCGGGTCCTAGTCTCAGATACGCAGTATTTT,CASSSQRVLVSDTQYF
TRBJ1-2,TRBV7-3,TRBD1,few,TGTGCCAGCAGCACCCGGACAGGGGATGGCTACACCTTC,CASSTRTGDGYTF
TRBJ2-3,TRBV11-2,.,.,TGTGCCAGCAGCGAAGGATTACTGGCAGATACGCAGTATTTT,CASSEGLLADTQYF
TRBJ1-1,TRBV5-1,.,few,TGCGCCAGCAGCTTGGTGGAACTCGGTGAAGCTTTCTTT,CASSLVELGEAFF
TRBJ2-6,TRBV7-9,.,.,TGTGCCAGCAGCTTACGATCCGGGACGGGCGGGACTGGGGCCAACGTCCTGACTTTC,CASSLRSGTGGTGANVLTF
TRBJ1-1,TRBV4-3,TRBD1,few,TGCGCCAGCAGCCAAGGACAGGGGAGGGCGTATCGCACTGAAGCTTTCTTT,CASSQGQGRAYRTEAFF
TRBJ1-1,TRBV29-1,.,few,TGCAGCGTTGTGGGGTGGGGCACTGAAGCTTTCTTT,CSVVGWGTEAFF
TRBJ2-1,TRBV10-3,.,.,TGTGCCATCAGTGACTGGGATGAGCAGTTCTTC,CAISDWDEQFF
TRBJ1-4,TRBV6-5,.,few,TGTGCCAGCAGTTCCGGACAGAGGCTTAATGAAAAACTGTTTTTT,CASSSGQRLNEKLFF
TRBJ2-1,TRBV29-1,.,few,TGCAGCGTTGTAACCTTCCCCTACAATGAGCAGTTCTTC,CSVVTFPYNEQFF
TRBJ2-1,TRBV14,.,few,TGTGCCAGCAGTCGGTGGGCAGGGGTTTATAATGAGCAGTTCTTC,CASSRWAGVYNEQFF
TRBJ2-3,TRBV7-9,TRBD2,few,TGTGCCAGCAGCTTAGTGGGACTAGCAGATACGCAGTATTTT,CASSLVGLADTQYF